The rows below give T cell receptor beta chains drawn from one sample of a study of blood T cells in healthy people across ages. Using its own MiXCR run on the 5' RACE reads, TCRdb lists one record per CDR3 protein. The table records 800,000 to 950,000 distinct CDR3 sequences, roughly 48% of them present only once. The sequenced sample was blood. These receptors all stem from a man aged 25 to 40 in good health. The CDR3 runs from the conserved cysteine through the conserved F or W. The D gene is left open where the match is weak. Clone size is not always given. Where it is, it says once, few, many or a class for expanded clones.

NA	TRBJ1-2	TRBV7-6	few	TGTGCCAGCAGCTTAAATCAGCGGCGGATTTCTAACTATGGCTACACCTTC	CASSLNQRRISNYGYTF
TRBD1	TRBJ2-7	TRBV28	many	TGTGCCAGCGGGACAGCTTTATGGGAGCAGTACTTC	CASGTALWEQYF
TRBD2	TRBJ2-3	TRBV4-1	NA	TGCGCCAGCCTCCGGGAGGCGGGGTACACAGATACGCAGTATTTT	CASLREAGYTDTQYF
TRBD2	TRBJ2-1	TRBV6-1	once	TGTGCCAGCATATTCCGGGTAGCGGGCTCCTACAATGAGCAGTTCTTC	CASIFRVAGSYNEQFF
TRBD1	TRBJ1-5	TRBV20-1	few	TGCAGTGCTGTAGACAGGGTCTTTAGTTCTGGTCAGCCCCAGCATTTT	CSAVDRVFSSGQPQHF
NA	TRBJ1-1	TRBV6-5	NA	TGTGCCAGCAGGTACTCGATGGAGAACACTGAAGCTTTCTTT	CASRYSMENTEAFF
NA	TRBJ2-7	TRBV27	few	TGTGCCAGCAGTAGATATCCCGGGACGGTTTCCTACGAGCAGTACTTC	CASSRYPGTVSYEQYF
TRBD1	TRBJ2-1	TRBV6-5	NA	TGTGCCAGCAGTTTCCACCGACAGGGAGTGAATGAGCAGTTCTTC	CASSFHRQGVNEQFF
NA	TRBJ1-1	TRBV28	once	TGTGCCACCCAGGGGAACACTGAAGCTTTCTTT	CATQGNTEAFF
TRBD1	TRBJ2-7	TRBV5-6	few	TGTGCCAGCAGCTCGACAGGGGCTCAGTACTTC	CASSSTGAQYF
TRBD1	TRBJ2-4	TRBV6-5	once	TGTGCCAGCAGGACAGGGTCCAAAAACATTCAGTACTTC	CASRTGSKNIQYF
NA	TRBJ2-7	TRBV14	NA	TGTGCCAGCAGCCAAGATTTCGGGGGCGGCTACGAGCAGTACTTC	CASSQDFGGGYEQYF
NA	TRBJ1-1	TRBV27	NA	TGTGCCAGCAGAAGTGAGCGCATGAACACTGAAGCTTTCTTT	CASRSERMNTEAFF
NA	TRBJ2-3	TRBV5-1	few	TGCGCCAGCAGCGAGGGTCCTAGCGCCTCAGATACGCAGTATTTT	CASSEGPSASDTQYF
TRBD1	TRBJ1-6	TRBV4-1	NA	TGCGCCAGCAGCCGAGGGGACAGGGGTAATTCACCCCTCCACTTT	CASSRGDRGNSPLHF
TRBD1	TRBJ2-7	TRBV27	few	TGTGCCAGCAGTGGGACAGGGGGTCCCTCCTACGAGCAGTACTTC	CASSGTGGPSYEQYF
NA	TRBJ2-3	TRBV2	NA	TGTGCCAGCAGCGAGGACACATCTAGCACAGATACGCAGTATTTT	CASSEDTSSTDTQYF
NA	TRBJ2-1	TRBV7-2	few	TGTGCCAGCAGCTCGTCCCGCGGGAATTGGCATGAGCAGTTCTTC	CASSSSRGNWHEQFF
NA	TRBJ2-7	TRBV6-4	NA	TGTGCCAGCAGTGACTCAGGGCTAGCGAATACCTACGAGCAGTACTTC	CASSDSGLANTYEQYF
TRBD2	TRBJ2-1	TRBV20-1	few	TGCAGTGCTAGAGATCCCGGGAGGTCCCCCCATGAGCAGTTCTTC	CSARDPGRSPHEQFF
NA	TRBJ1-2	TRBV4-1	NA	TGCGCCAGCAGCGCCCAAGTTACTAATTATGGCTACACCTTC	CASSAQVTNYGYTF
NA	TRBJ1-6	TRBV4-1	NA	TGCGCCAGCAGCCAAGCGCTTTCGAATTCACCCCTCCACTTT	CASSQALSNSPLHF
NA	TRBJ2-7	TRBV19	NA	TGTGCCAGTAGTACAGCCCGGACAGAGACCTACAATGAGCAGTACTTC	CASSTARTETYNEQYF
NA	TRBJ2-1	TRBV5-1	few	TGCGCCAGCCTTGGACAGTCCAATGAGCAGTTCTTC	CASLGQSNEQFF
NA	TRBJ2-7	TRBV5-5	NA	TGTGCCGGAGCGATTAGTGGGGGTGGCGAGCAGTACTTC	CAGAISGGGEQYF
TRBD2	TRBJ2-1	TRBV6-5	few	TGTGCCAGCAGTTACCCTGGTGGGGGAGGGTATTCTGAGCAGTTCTTC	CASSYPGGGGYSEQFF
NA	TRBJ2-7	TRBV6-5	many	TGTGCCAGCAGCCGTAAACCGGGACCGCCGCCCTACGAGCAGTACTTC	CASSRKPGPPPYEQYF
NA	TRBJ2-7	TRBV27	many	TGTGCCAGCAGTTTATCGGGGGTCTACGAGCAGTACTTC	CASSLSGVYEQYF